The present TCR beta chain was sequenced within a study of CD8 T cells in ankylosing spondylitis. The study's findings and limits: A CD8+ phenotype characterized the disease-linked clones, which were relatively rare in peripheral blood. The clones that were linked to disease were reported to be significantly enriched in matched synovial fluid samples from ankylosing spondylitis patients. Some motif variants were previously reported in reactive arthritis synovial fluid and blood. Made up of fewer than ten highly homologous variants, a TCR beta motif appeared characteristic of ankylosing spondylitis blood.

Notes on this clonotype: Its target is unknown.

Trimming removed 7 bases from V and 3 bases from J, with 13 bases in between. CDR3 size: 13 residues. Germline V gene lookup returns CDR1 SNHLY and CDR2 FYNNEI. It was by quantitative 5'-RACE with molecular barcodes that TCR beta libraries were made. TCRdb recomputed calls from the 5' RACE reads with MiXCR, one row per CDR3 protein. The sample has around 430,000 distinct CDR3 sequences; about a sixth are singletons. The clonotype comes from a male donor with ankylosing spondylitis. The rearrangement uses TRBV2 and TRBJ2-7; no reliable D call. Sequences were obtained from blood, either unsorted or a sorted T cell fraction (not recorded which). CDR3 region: CASTRAILYEQYF. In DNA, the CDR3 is TGTGCCAGCACCCGGGCGATACTCTACGAGCAGTACTTC.